This TCR beta chain emerged from a study of PD-L1 blockade in urothelial cancer (dated by TCRdb to 2016 to 2017). About the full investigation: Every patient began therapy around 2014 and was given atezolizumab 1,200 mg intravenously every 3 weeks. About nine tenths of the roughly 29 patients were males with bladder-origin urothelial cancer, and about 65% of the 29 reported a prior smoking history. An ECOG performance status of 0 or 1 was recorded for the patients, and 0 to 3 prior chemotherapy regimens had been received by the patients. Blood samples were analyzed at 3 weeks after treatment start (second dose) and at 6 weeks after treatment start. Blood samples gave a median of about 140,000 T cells and some 83,000 unique TCRs, with a median clonality of 0.080. Somatic, immune and clinical correlates of response to PD-L1 blockade with atezolizumab in urothelial cancer were the focus of an exploratory multi-omic analysis. Pretreatment tumor samples, along with matched peripheral blood collected serially before and after atezolizumab treatment, underwent TCR sequencing. Durable clinical benefit was defined as a progression-free survival longer than 6 months, and TCR features were additionally tested against progression-free survival and overall survival. In the same patients who had TCR sequencing, pretreatment tumors also underwent whole exome sequencing and RNA sequencing. Durable clinical benefit was achieved by nine patients but not by the remaining 20. Pretreatment blood TCR-seq was available for twenty-nine patients, at least one posttreatment blood collection was obtained for 24 patients, and tumor TCR-seq was available for 24 patients.

Germline trimming: 5 bases from V, 0 bases from J; junction bases outside gene matches: 5. The CDR1 and CDR2 encoded by the germline V gene are SGHRS and YFSETQ. Including cysteine and phenylalanine, the CDR3 has 17 amino acids. CDR3 DNA is the only sequence kept; it has 51 bases, read in frame from the first base. Turning to this clone: Its target antigen remains unknown. No clone much larger than this one lies a single base away; base qualities are absent.

This sample's time point label indicates: pretreatment peripheral blood. The cohort comprised approximately 30 patients with locally advanced or metastatic urothelial carcinoma treated at Memorial Sloan Kettering on a trial protocol. Peripheral blood mononuclear cells were collected from each patient pretreatment and during treatment, giving between 1 and 8 total time points per patient. The Qiagen DNeasy Blood extraction kit was used to purify genomic DNA from total PBMCs and from tumor samples. PBMCs were collected pretreatment and during treatment and were isolated and stored as previously described. Synthetic TCR analog templates were spiked into each PCR to estimate absolute template abundance from read counts. TCRbeta CDR3 regions were amplified from genomic DNA with bias-controlled V and J gene primers using the immunoSEQ assay. Sequencing of rearranged TCRbeta segments was performed at approximately 20X coverage. As for how the authors treated the data: Clustering was used to correct sequencing errors, and CDR3s were annotated against IMGT to assign V, D and J genes. Downstream analyses used only productive TCRbeta rearrangements and left out out-of-frame or stop-codon sequences. Clonality was computed as one minus Shannon entropy normalized by the log of the number of unique productive sequences. Clones differing between time points or between blood and tumor were identified using Fisher's exact test with Benjamini-Hochberg correction, with an adjusted p below 0.01 applied as the threshold. TCRdb mirrors the immuneACCESS table, restricted to in-frame sequences. Some clones are absent from its copies; in checked studies, under half trace to an unresolved V gene, and the reason for the others is unknown. That table gives V, J and clone size, and the DNA gave D and trimming. The sample table shows around 100,000 clones, and roughly 84% are seen once. Together, the top ten hold 2% to 2.5% of the sample.

Overall results and qualifications from the work: A pretreatment peripheral blood TCR clonality below the median was linked to improved progression-free and overall survival. Small sample size (n ≈ 30) and many exploratory analyses mean the results are intended to be hypothesis-generating. Patients with durable benefit showed greater expansion of tumor-associated TCR clones in peripheral blood 3 weeks after starting treatment (n ≈ 20, p = 0.022).

Here the sequenced sample was PBMCs, taken around atezolizumab (anti-PD-L1) treatment. This chain joins TRBV5-1 to TRBJ2-6; 10 of the junction bases match TRBD1. The receptor was derived from a man in his sixties with urothelial cancer. CDR3 sequence: CASSHGTGASGANVLTF. The nucleotides are TGCGCCAGCAGTCATGGGACAGGGGCCTCTGGGGCCAACGTCCTGACTTTC.